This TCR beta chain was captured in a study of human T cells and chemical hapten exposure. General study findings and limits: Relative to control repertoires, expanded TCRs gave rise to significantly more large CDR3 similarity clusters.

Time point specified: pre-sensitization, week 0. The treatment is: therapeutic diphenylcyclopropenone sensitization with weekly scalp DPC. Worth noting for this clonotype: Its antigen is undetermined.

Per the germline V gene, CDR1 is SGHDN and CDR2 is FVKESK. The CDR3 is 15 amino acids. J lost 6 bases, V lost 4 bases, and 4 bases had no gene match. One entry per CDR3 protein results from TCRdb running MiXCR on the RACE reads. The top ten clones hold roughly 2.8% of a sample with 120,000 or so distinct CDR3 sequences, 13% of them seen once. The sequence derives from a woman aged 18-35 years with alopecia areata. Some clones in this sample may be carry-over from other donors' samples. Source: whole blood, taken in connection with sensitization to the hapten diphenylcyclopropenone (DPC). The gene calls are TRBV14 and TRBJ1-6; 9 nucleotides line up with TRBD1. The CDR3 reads CASSLGTGINSPLHF. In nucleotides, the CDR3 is TGTGCCAGCAGCCTTGGGACAGGGATTAATTCACCCCTCCACTTT. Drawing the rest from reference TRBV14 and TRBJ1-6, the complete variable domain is EAGVTQFPSHSVIEKGQTVTLRCDPISGHDNLYWYRRVMGKEIKFLLHFVKESKQDESGMPNNRFLAERTGGTYSTLKVQPAELEDSGVYFCASSLGTGINSPLHFGNGTRLTVT.